This T cell receptor (beta chain) came from a study of CXCR3-negative and CXCR3-positive naive CD8 T cells. TRB cDNA was prepared as libraries by UMI-labeled 5' RACE. TCRdb re-called the 5' RACE reads; one entry per CDR3 protein, DNA not given. The listing records tens of thousands of distinct CDR3 sequences. The CDR3 runs 16 residues. Germline CDR1 ENHRY, CDR2 SYGVKD. As for this clonotype: Its antigen is unidentified.

Study results and limitations: Hydrophobicity of TRB CDR3s was greater in CXCR3-positive naive cells than in CXCR3-negative naive cells. Researchers report CXCR3 expression partially decreased after cryopreservation, with fresh PBMCs used in most assays.

The rearrangement joins TRBV10-3 to TRBJ2-1; TCRdb's D call of TRBD2 is untestable without DNA. The sequence derives from a human donor in good health. Some clones in this sample may be carry-over from other donors' samples. Sample: naive CXCR3+ CD8+ T cells from blood. Subset meaning: CD45RO-CCR7+CD27+CD95- naive CD8+ T cells expressing CXCR3 (TNR3+). The CDR3: CAISSGLAGDSNEQFF.